One sample yielded the 13 T cell receptor beta chains listed below, sequenced in a study of blood T cell repertoires in COVID-19. Clones were sequenced by immunoSEQ multiplex PCR, and TCRdb holds only the in-frame ones, with some missing. The table lists under 200,000 clones, 70% to 90% of them singletons, with about 4.9% in the top ten. The specimen was peripheral blood. Receptors were obtained from an elderly woman with acute or convalescent COVID-19.

The CDR3 reads CASSYDRGGYNEQFF. CDR3 in DNA: TGTGCCAGCAGCTACGACAGGGGCGGATACAATGAGCAGTTCTTC. This sequence joins TRBV7-3 and TRBJ2-1, with 8 bases identical to TRBD1. The germline CDR1 and CDR2 sequences are SGHTA and FQGTGA. The CDR3 spans 15 residues. V was pared by 4 bases and J by 4 bases, with 6 bases of the junction left unmatched.

The V gene is TRBV2, the J gene TRBJ1-3, with 9 bases aligning to TRBD1. CDR1 and CDR2 from the germline V gene are SNHLY and FYNNEI. CDR3 size: 15 residues. V lost 5 bases and J lost 5; bases outside the gene matches: 7. CDR3 sequence reads: CASSHPGTGRNTIYF. As DNA, the CDR3 is TGTGCCAGCAGTCACCCCGGGACAGGGAGAAACACCATATATTTT.

The rearrangement joins TRBV7-3 to TRBJ2-1; TRBD2 aligns across 7 bases. V lost 2 bases to trimming and J lost 6 bases; unmatched junction nucleotides: 7. Looked up from germline, CDR1 is SGHTA and CDR2 is FQGTGA. The CDR3 contains 15 residues. The CDR3 DNA reads as TGTGCCAGCAGCTTAGGGGGAGGGTTTCTCAATGAGCAGTTCTTC. It encodes CASSLGGGFLNEQFF.

This clone was found a few times. The chain recombines TRBV6-2 or TRBV6-3 with TRBJ2-7, with 9 nucleotides matching TRBD1. CDR1 is MNHEY and CDR2 is SVGEGT in the germline V gene. Germline trimming cut 5 bases from V and 5 bases from J; bases unmatched to any gene: 10. The CDR3 is 15 residues long. The CDR3 DNA follows: TGTGCCAGCAGTCAGCTGACAGGGGGTCAGGACGAGCAGTACTTC. Its protein product is CASSQLTGGQDEQYF.

This clone was detected a few times. This sequence joins TRBV6-6 and TRBJ1-2; TRBD1 agrees at 10 bases. Germline V gives CDR1 MNHNY, CDR2 SVGAGI (reference sequence). With V trimmed by 4 bases and J by 4 bases, 9 bases remained unmatched. The CDR3 is 16 residues long. This chain's CDR3 is CASSSPDRGAIYGYTF. Written as DNA, the CDR3 is TGTGCCAGCAGTTCTCCGGACAGGGGGGCAATCTATGGCTACACCTTC.

J is TRBJ2-2 and V is TRBV19; 8 positions match TRBD2. The CDR3 covers 19 residues. Trimming at V came to 4 bases and at J to 0 bases, leaving 13 bases not matched to a gene. The germline V gene encodes CDR1 LNHDA and CDR2 SQIVND (reference sequence). The CDR3 region has the DNA TGTGCCAGTAGTAGGACTCGATGGCGCGGGAGGACGAACACCGGGGAGCTGTTTTTT. Its protein product is CASSRTRWRGRTNTGELFF.

This clone was counted a few times. The CDR3 nucleotides are TGTGCCAGCAGTTATTACCTCTACTACGAGCAGTACTTC. Amino acid sequence: CASSYYLYYEQYF. The chain employs TRBV6-6 and TRBJ2-7; no clear D. V dropped 3 bases and J dropped 3 bases, with 9 bases sitting between them. Germline V gene sequence: CDR1 MNHNY, CDR2 SVGAGI (reference sequence). CDR3 length: 13 residues.

The rearrangement links TRBV6-5 to TRBJ2-1; 13 bases align to TRBD2. Looked up from germline, CDR1 is MNHEY and CDR2 is SVGAGI. This CDR3 has 15 amino acids. Trimming removed 2 bases from V and 10 bases from J; junction bases left unmatched: 5. This chain's CDR3 is CASSYDTSGRAEQFF. The DNA of the CDR3 is TGTGCCAGCAGTTACGACACTAGCGGGAGGGCCGAGCAGTTCTTC.

The chain employs TRBV5-6 and TRBJ2-7; D ambiguous. This CDR3 is 13 amino acids long. V was pared by 1 base and J by 2 bases, with 7 bases between. CDR1 and CDR2 from the germline V gene are SGHDT and YYEEEE. In DNA form, the CDR3 reads TGTGCCAGCAGCTTGCAGGCCGCCTACGAGCAGTACTTC. Translating it yields CASSLQAAYEQYF.

This clone was recorded only once. The gene calls are TRBV27 and TRBJ2-7, with 9 bases fitting TRBD1. The CDR3 length is 15 residues. The V and J ends lost 5 bases and 5 bases, in that order; junction bases with no gene match: 10. Germline loops: CDR1 MNHEY, CDR2 SMNVEV (reference sequence). CDR3 sequence reads: CASSAPGQGSNEQYF. DNA of the CDR3: TGTGCCAGCAGTGCTCCGGGACAGGGTAGCAACGAGCAGTACTTC.

The V gene is TRBV2, the J gene TRBJ1-3; D may be TRBD1 (5 bases). Germline CDR1 is SNHLY and CDR2 is FYNNEI. V lost 6 bases and J 7 bases, leaving 16 bases between the germline ends. The length of the CDR3 is 14 residues. The CDR3 DNA sequence: TGTGCCAGCAGCGACGGGGGAAAGGGGAACACCATATATTTT. This sequence encodes CASSDGGKGNTIYF.

The rearrangement uses TRBV28 and TRBJ1-2, with 8 bases that match TRBD1. V was pared by 6 bases and J by 4 bases, with 10 bases of the junction left unmatched. The length of the CDR3 is 15 residues. Germline V gives CDR1 MDHEN, CDR2 SYDVKM. The chain's CDR3 is CASRGERQGSYGYTF. The CDR3 DNA reads as TGTGCCAGCAGAGGTGAGAGACAGGGGTCCTATGGCTACACCTTC.

The chain has TRBV29-1 and TRBJ2-7, with D perhaps TRBD2 (6 bases). Germline V gene data show CDR1 as SQVTM and CDR2 as ANQGSEA. The ends were cut back, 4 bases at V and 2 bases at J, with 12 bases in the middle. CDR3 length: 13 residues. The CDR3 here is CSVVGGVAYEQYF. In nucleotides, the CDR3 is TGCAGCGTTGTCGGGGGAGTGGCCTACGAGCAGTACTTC.